The following is a T cell receptor (beta chain) sequence with its context. This entry belongs to a study of PD-1 blockade in classical Hodgkin lymphoma. The CDR3 is 14 residues long. CDR1 is SQVTM, CDR2 ANQGSEA, per germline. Trimming took off 5 bases at V and 8 bases at J, with 19 bases between the two ends. Profiled with immunoSEQ multiplex PCR; TCRdb holds only in-frame clones, not every one. This sample carries roughly 41,000 clones, about 86% of them seen once, and the ten largest clones take about 7.8%. Every one of the patients relapsed after autologous stem cell transplantation (brentuximab vedotin exposure was variable).

This sequence originates from a human donor with classical Hodgkin lymphoma. Sequences were derived from peripheral blood mononuclear cells (PBMCs), sampled before the second cycle of nivolumab. The J gene is TRBJ2-4, the V gene TRBV29-1; D not certain. CDR3 amino acids: CSVLIPGPGHIQYF. CDR3 DNA sequence: TGCAGCGTTCTGATCCCCGGACCCGGGCACATTCAGTACTTC.